Each of the 23 T cell receptor beta chains below was sequenced from the same sample in a study of graft-versus-host responses after intestinal transplantation (dated by TCRdb to the early 2020s). The label giving this sample's time point can be read as: cells obtained before transplantation from donor or recipient. These TCRs are of unknown antigen specificity. Library preparation employed the immunoSEQ multiplex PCR assay. TCRdb mirrors the immuneACCESS table, restricted to in-frame sequences. Some clones are absent from its copies; in checked studies, under half trace to an unresolved V gene, and the reason for the others is unknown. For this sample there are about 88,000 clones; about 94% appear just once. The top ten constitute approximately 0.19% of the sample. Sample: unstimulated CD4+ T cells sorted from spleen or lymph node cells, taken before transplant. These receptors were collected from a human donor who was the organ donor for an intestinal transplant.

The genes are TRBV14 and TRBJ2-1; TRBD2 agrees at 10 bases. Trimming removed 5 bases from V and 4 bases from J; junction bases left unmatched: 11. The germline gives CDR1 SGHDN, CDR2 FVKESK. This CDR3 contains 17 residues. CDR3 coding DNA: TGTGCCAGCAGCTCGCATATCCCTAGCGGGGGTTACAATGAGCAGTTCTTC. Protein product: CASSSHIPSGGYNEQFF.

The chain uses TRBV25-1 and TRBJ1-5; D possibly corresponds to TRBD1 (5 bases). Trimming removed 0 bases from V and 1 base from J, with 16 bases in between. CDR1 and CDR2 (germline): MGHDK, SYGVNS. The CDR3 is made up of 18 amino acids. The CDR3 protein is CASSEYPYRPRSNQPQHF. In DNA form, the CDR3 reads TGTGCCAGCAGTGAATACCCCTACAGGCCTCGGAGCAATCAGCCCCAGCATTTT.

The chain has TRBV5-1 and TRBJ2-3; 9 bases map to TRBD2. CDR3 length: 16 residues. The germline gives CDR1 SGHRS, CDR2 YFSETQ. V trimming: 0 bases; J trimming: 4 bases; junction bases outside the gene matches: 6. CDR3 amino acids: CASSLAVSGGADTQYF. CDR3 nucleotide sequence: TGCGCCAGCAGCTTGGCGGTTAGCGGGGGTGCAGATACGCAGTATTTT.

In its sample, this clone was seen a few times. The J gene is TRBJ2-2, the V gene TRBV6-5; D possibly matches TRBD1 or TRBD2 (6 bases each). The V and J ends lost 2 bases and 4 bases respectively, with 11 bases between them. Germline lookup yields CDR1 MNHEY and CDR2 SVGAGI. CDR3 size: 15 residues. The CDR3 here is CASSYGGRGTGELFF. The CDR3 DNA is TGTGCCAGCAGTTACGGGGGGCGAGGCACCGGGGAGCTGTTTTTT.

Only one count was recorded for this clone. J is TRBJ2-1 and V is TRBV5-6; 13 bases align to TRBD2. The CDR3 runs 16 residues. Germline-derived CDR1 and CDR2 are SGHDT and YYEEEE. The junction had 2 bases not matched to a gene; V was cut back by 0 bases and J by 5 bases. The CDR3 DNA sequence: TGTGCCAGCAGCTTGGTAACTAGCGGGGGGGACAATGAGCAGTTCTTC. It specifies CASSLVTSGGDNEQFF.

V and J are TRBV6-1 and TRBJ2-3, with D perhaps assigned TRBD1 or TRBD2 (5 bases each). The V and J ends lost 6 bases and 4 bases respectively, with 14 bases between them. The germline V gene has CDR1 MNHNS and CDR2 SASEGT. The CDR3 covers 14 residues. This CDR3 reads CASRGDPSADTQYF. DNA for the CDR3: TGTGCCAGCAGGGGGGACCCCAGCGCAGATACGCAGTATTTT.

The sample holds one count of this clone. This chain connects TRBV7-3 to TRBJ2-5; 11 bases agree with TRBD2. This CDR3 contains 15 residues. Germline V gene sequence: CDR1 SGHTA, CDR2 FQGTGA. Trimming cost V 5 bases and J 5 bases; bases outside gene matches: 7. The CDR3 spells CASSRSGGAAETQYF. In DNA, the CDR3 is TGTGCCAGCAGCCGTAGCGGGGGGGCCGCCGAGACCCAGTACTTC.

V and J are TRBV2 and TRBJ2-7; 10 positions match TRBD1. CDR1 and CDR2 (germline): SNHLY, FYNNEI. The V gene end was trimmed by 7 bases and the J gene end by 4 bases; junction bases not matched to a gene: 4. The CDR3 has 13 amino acids. This CDR3 reads CASNKDRGYEQYF. CDR3 sequence (DNA): TGTGCCAGCAACAAGGACAGGGGGTACGAGCAGTACTTC.

This chain uses TRBV5-1 with TRBJ2-7, with unresolved D. Per germline, CDR1 SGHRS and CDR2 YFSETQ. Trimming left V 0 bases short and J 2 bases short, with 9 bases between. The CDR3 loop spans 14 amino acids. The CDR3 here is CASSLVAATYEQYF. In nucleotides, the CDR3 is TGCGCCAGCAGCTTGGTTGCAGCTACCTACGAGCAGTACTTC.

This chain connects TRBV5-4 to TRBJ1-1, with 8 positions matching TRBD1. CDR1 and CDR2 (germline): SGHNT, YYREEE (reference sequence). V lost 0 bases to trimming and J lost 6 bases; unmatched junction nucleotides: 1. The CDR3 is made up of 13 amino acids. CDR3 loop: CASSLEQGAEAFF. CDR3 DNA sequence: TGTGCCAGCAGCTTGGAACAGGGGGCTGAAGCTTTCTTT.

This clone was recorded only once. The chain recombines TRBV5-6 with TRBJ1-1; tentatively, D is TRBD1 (5 bases). CDR1 and CDR2 from the germline V gene are SGHDT and YYEEEE. The CDR3 consists of 13 residues. The ends were cut back, 7 bases at V and 1 base at J, with 11 bases in the middle. The CDR3 DNA reads TGTGCCAGCTGCAGGGTCCCGAACACTGAAGCTTTCTTT. Its translation: CASCRVPNTEAFF.

This clone showed up just once. This chain connects TRBV18 to TRBJ1-2; D may be TRBD1 (6 bases). This CDR3 spans 13 amino acids. Trimming removed 2 bases from V and 6 bases from J, with 10 bases in between. CDR1 and CDR2 (germline): KGHSH, LQKENI. In DNA, the CDR3 is TGTGCCAGCTCACCAACCGGGGGCGATGGCTACACCTTC. It encodes CASSPTGGDGYTF.

This chain connects TRBV4-1 to TRBJ1-5, with TRBD1 identical over 9 bases. Germline CDR1 is MGHRA and CDR2 is YSYEKL. CDR3 length: 17 amino acids. J lost 4 bases, V lost 4 bases, and 11 bases had no gene match. The CDR3 DNA follows: TGCGCCAGCAGCCCCCGTCTGGGACAGGGCCTAAATCAGCCCCAGCATTTT. It specifies CASSPRLGQGLNQPQHF.

This clone was observed a single time. The chain recombines TRBV28 with TRBJ1-2; D is unclear. Germline assignment: CDR1 MDHEN and CDR2 SYDVKM. The CDR3 contains 16 residues. Trimming left V 3 bases short and J 3 bases short, with 17 bases between. In DNA, the CDR3 is TGTGCCAGCAGTTTTGTAACACCTAAAGAGGACTATGGCTACACCTTC. Protein: CASSFVTPKEDYGYTF.

This chain connects TRBV6-5 to TRBJ1-5; D unresolved. Germline V gene data show CDR1 as MNHEY and CDR2 as SVGAGI. Between the trimmed V and J ends, which lost 6 bases and 5 bases, there was a span of 14 bases. This CDR3 is 14 amino acids long. The CDR3 region is CASRTGWLDQPQHF. The CDR3 DNA follows: TGTGCCAGCAGGACCGGATGGCTGGATCAGCCCCAGCATTTT.

V and J are TRBV30 and TRBJ1-3, with 7 bases lining up with TRBD1. The CDR3 has 13 residues. The germline V gene has CDR1 GTSNPN and CDR2 SVGIG (reference sequence). V lost 5 bases, J lost 4 bases, and 5 bases stayed unmatched. The DNA of the CDR3 is TGTGCCTGGGCTCAGGGGGAAGGAAACACCATATATTTT. This translates into CAWAQGEGNTIYF. The whole variable domain, filled in from reference TRBV30 and TRBJ1-3, reads SQTIHQWPATLVQPVGSPLSLECTVEGTSNPNLYWYRQAAGRGLQLLFYSVGIGQISSEVPQNLSASRPQDRQFILSSKKLLLSDSGFYLCAWAQGEGNTIYFGEGSWLTVV.

The chain has TRBV5-4 and TRBJ2-7; either TRBD1 or TRBD2 may fit D (5 bases each). The CDR3 contains 19 residues. Germline V CDR1 and CDR2: SGHNT, YYREEE (reference sequence). The V end lost 4 bases, the J end lost 2 bases, and 28 bases lay between the germline ends. CDR3 amino acids: CASSQTGTESLTATYEQYF. The CDR3 bases are TGTGCCAGCAGCCAAACCGGGACCGAAAGTTTAACCGCCACCTACGAGCAGTACTTC.

This clone was recorded a few times. The sample has other DNA sequences that encode this CDR3 too. This chain links TRBV6-1 with TRBJ1-2, with 8 nucleotides matching TRBD1. Germline-derived CDR1 and CDR2 are MNHNS and SASEGT. The CDR3 sequence is 12 residues long. V lost 6 bases, J lost 4 bases, and 1 base stayed unmatched. The CDR3 DNA sequence: TGTGCCAGCAGCGGACAGGGCTATGGCTACACCTTC. It encodes CASSGQGYGYTF.

The rearrangement uses TRBV5-4 and TRBJ1-4, with D maybe TRBD1 (6 bases). V was cut by 4 bases and J by 0 bases, with 13 bases left in between. Germline assignment: CDR1 SGHNT and CDR2 YYREEE (reference sequence). This CDR3 is 16 amino acids long. The CDR3 DNA follows: TGTGCCAGCAGCATGGGGGGGGCCCCAACTAATGAAAAACTGTTTTTT. Protein: CASSMGGAPTNEKLFF.

The chain combines TRBV6-1 with TRBJ1-1; tentatively, D is TRBD1 (6 bases). This CDR3 spans 14 amino acids. The germline gives CDR1 MNHNS, CDR2 SASEGT. V was cut by 5 bases and J by 4 bases, with 14 bases left in between. The CDR3 nucleotides are TGTGCCAGCAGTTTACTCAGGGGAGGCACTGAAGCTTTCTTT. It specifies CASSLLRGGTEAFF.

The chain recombines TRBV6-6 with TRBJ2-2, with D possibly matching TRBD1 (6 bases). The CDR3 is made up of 13 amino acids. V was shortened by 5 bases and J by 7 bases, with 11 bases between the two germline ends. Germline V gene sequence: CDR1 MNHNY, CDR2 SVGAGI (reference sequence). Here the CDR3 DNA reads TGTGCCAGCAGTAAAGCAGGGGTCGGGGAGCTGTTTTTT. The encoded protein is CASSKAGVGELFF.

The chain links TRBV4-1 to TRBJ2-1, with 8 bases fitting TRBD2. The CDR3 runs to 16 residues. V shed 1 base, J shed 3 bases, and the junction held 5 bases outside the gene matches. Germline V lookup: CDR1 MGHRA, CDR2 YSYEKL. CDR3 in amino acids: CASSQGASGGYNEQFF. The CDR3 nucleotides are TGCGCCAGCAGCCAAGGGGCAAGCGGGGGCTACAATGAGCAGTTCTTC.

The CDR3 DNA reads TGTGCCAGTAGTATGTCAGGGGGCAATCAGCCCCAGCATTTT. It is translated as CASSMSGGNQPQHF. V gene TRBV19 combines with J gene TRBJ1-5; possible D gene TRBD1, 6 bases. The germline V gene has CDR1 LNHDA and CDR2 SQIVND (reference sequence). This CDR3 has 14 amino acids. Trimming took 3 bases from V and 2 from J, leaving 8 bases between them.